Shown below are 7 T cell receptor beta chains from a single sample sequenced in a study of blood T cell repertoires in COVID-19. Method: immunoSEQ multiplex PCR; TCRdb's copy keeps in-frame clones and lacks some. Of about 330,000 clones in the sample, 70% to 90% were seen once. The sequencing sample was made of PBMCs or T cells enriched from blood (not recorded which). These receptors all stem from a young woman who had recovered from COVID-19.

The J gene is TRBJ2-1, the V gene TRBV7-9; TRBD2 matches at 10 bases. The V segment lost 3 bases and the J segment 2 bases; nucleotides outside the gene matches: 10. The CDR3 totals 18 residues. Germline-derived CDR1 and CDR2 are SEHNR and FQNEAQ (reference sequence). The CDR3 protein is CASSFGTSVLTAYNEQFF. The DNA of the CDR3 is TGTGCCAGCAGCTTCGGGACTAGCGTACTAACGGCCTACAATGAGCAGTTCTTC.

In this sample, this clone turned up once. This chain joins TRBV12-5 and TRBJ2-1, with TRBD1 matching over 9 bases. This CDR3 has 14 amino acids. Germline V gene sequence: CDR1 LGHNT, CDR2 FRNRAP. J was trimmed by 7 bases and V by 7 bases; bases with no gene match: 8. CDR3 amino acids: CASAPRTGANEQFF. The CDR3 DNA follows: TGTGCTAGTGCCCCCCGGACAGGGGCGAATGAGCAGTTCTTC.

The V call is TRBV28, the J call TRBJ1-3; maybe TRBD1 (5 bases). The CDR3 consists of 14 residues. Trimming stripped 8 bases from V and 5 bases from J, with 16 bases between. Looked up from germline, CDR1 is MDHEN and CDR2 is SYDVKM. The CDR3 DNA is TGTGCCAGCCGACGGCCACAGGCCCGAAACACCATATATTTT. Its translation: CASRRPQARNTIYF.

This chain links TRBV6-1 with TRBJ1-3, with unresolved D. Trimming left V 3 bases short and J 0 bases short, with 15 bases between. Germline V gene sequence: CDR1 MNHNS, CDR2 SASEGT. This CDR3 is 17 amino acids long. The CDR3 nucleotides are TGTGCCAGCAGTGACCCCGGTTCCGTTGACTCTGGAAACACCATATATTTT. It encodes CASSDPGSVDSGNTIYF.

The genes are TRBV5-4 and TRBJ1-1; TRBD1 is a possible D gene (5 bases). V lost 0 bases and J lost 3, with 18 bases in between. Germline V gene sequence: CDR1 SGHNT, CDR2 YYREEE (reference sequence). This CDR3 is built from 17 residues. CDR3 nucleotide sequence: TGTGCCAGCAGCTTGGCGGTACGGGGGGGGTGGTACACTGAAGCTTTCTTT. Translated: CASSLAVRGGWYTEAFF.

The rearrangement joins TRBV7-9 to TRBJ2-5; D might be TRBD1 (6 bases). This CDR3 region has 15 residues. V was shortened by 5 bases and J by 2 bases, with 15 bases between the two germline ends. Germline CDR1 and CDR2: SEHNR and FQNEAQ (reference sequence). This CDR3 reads CASSPGRTVQETQYF. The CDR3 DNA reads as TGTGCCAGCAGCCCTGGACGGACAGTACAAGAGACCCAGTACTTC.

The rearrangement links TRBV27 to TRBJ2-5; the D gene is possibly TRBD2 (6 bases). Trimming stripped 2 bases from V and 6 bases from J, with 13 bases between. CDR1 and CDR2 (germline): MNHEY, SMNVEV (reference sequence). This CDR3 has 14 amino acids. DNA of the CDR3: TGTGCCAGCAGTTTAACGGGGCGCGGGAAGACCCAGTACTTC. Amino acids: CASSLTGRGKTQYF.